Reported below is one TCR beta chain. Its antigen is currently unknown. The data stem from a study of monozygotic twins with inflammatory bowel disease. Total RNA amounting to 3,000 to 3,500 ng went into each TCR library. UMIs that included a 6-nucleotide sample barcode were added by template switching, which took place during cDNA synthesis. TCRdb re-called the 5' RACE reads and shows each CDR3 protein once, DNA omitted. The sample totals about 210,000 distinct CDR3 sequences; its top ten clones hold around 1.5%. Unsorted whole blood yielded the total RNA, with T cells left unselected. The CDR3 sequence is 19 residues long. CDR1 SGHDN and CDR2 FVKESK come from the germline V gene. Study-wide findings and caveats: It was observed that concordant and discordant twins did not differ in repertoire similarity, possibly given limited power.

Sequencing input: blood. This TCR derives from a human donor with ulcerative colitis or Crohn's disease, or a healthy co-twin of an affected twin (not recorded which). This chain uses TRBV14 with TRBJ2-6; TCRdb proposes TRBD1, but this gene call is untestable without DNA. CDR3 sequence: CASSHLARGGTSGANVLTF.